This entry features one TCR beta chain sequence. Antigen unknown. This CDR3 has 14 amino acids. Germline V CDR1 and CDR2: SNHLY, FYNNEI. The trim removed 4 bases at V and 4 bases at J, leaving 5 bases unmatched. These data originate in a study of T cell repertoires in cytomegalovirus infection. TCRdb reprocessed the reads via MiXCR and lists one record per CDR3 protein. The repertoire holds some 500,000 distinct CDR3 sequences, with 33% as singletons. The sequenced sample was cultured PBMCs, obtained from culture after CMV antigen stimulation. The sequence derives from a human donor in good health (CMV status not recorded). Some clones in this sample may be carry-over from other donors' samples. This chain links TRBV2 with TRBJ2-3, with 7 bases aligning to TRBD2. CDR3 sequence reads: CASSAGGSSDTQYF. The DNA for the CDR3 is TGTGCCAGCAGTGCGGGCGGGAGCTCAGATACGCAGTATTTT.